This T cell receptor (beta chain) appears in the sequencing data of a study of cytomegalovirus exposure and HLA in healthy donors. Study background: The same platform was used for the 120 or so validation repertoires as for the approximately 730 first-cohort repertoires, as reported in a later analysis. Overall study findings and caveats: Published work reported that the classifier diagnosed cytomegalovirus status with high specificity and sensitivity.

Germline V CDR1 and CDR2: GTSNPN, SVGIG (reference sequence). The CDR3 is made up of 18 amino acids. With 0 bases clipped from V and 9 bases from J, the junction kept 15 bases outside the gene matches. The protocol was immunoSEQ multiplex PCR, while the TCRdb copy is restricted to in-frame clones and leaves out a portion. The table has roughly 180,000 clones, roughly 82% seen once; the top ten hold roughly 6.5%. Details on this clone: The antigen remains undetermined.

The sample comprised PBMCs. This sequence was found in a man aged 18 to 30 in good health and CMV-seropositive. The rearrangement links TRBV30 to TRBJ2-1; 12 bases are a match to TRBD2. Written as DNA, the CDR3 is TGTGCCTGGAGTGTAAGAGCCTTTCTAGCGGGAGGGCCCGTTGAGCAGTTCTTC. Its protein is CAWSVRAFLAGGPVEQFF.